This T cell receptor (beta chain) originates from a study of CD8 T cells in Susac syndrome (dated by TCRdb to 2018 to 2020). Notes on the research overall: Repertoire sequencing was used to test whether CD8+ T cell activation and differentiation in Susac syndrome was antigen driven.

Peripheral blood CD8+ and CD4+ T cells from healthy donors, Susac syndrome patients and multiple sclerosis patients were profiled using high-throughput TCR beta sequencing. Healthy donors were age- and sex-matched controls. Bulk CD8+ and CD4+ T cells were purified magnetically by negative isolation, whereas CD8+ TEMRA cells were enriched by FACS. Blood was collected in EDTA tubes and processed within 24 hours, with PBMCs isolated through density gradient centrifugation. PBMCs intended for TCR sequencing were cryopreserved in liquid nitrogen and were subsequently thawed in a 37 degrees C water bath. The sorted or isolated CD4+, CD8+ and CD8+ TEMRA cells reached a purity of at least 90%. Details on this clonotype: Its antigen specificity is not known. Base qualities are not at hand, and no much larger clone is one base apart.

Sequences LGHDT (CDR1) and YNNKEL (CDR2) are obtained from the germline V gene (reference sequence). The CDR3 measures 16 amino acids from cysteine to phenylalanine. The sequence is cut down to CDR3 DNA, 48 bases in frame from base 1. The junction shows trimming of 6 bases on V and 4 bases on J, and the gene matches do not reach 10 bases of it. Overall study outcomes, separate from this receptor: The number of individuals in the TCR sequencing and HLA analysis was acknowledged as relatively small.

RNA was extracted using the RNeasy kit, and 0.5 to 1 microgram was reverse transcribed with random hexamers. The immunoSEQ multiplex PCR assay, which covers 54 Vbeta and 13 Jbeta segments, was used to amplify TCR beta CDR3 regions. To correct PCR amplification bias, a synthetic template baseline was used for both primer optimization and computational correction. As for the authors' bioinformatics: Reads were assigned to V, D and J genes according to IMGT and analyzed in immunoSEQ Analyzer, with only productive sequences retained. Clonality was computed as one minus Shannon entropy normalized by log2 of the number of productive unique sequences. For each patient and control, public and private clones were evaluated within the 100 most prevalent clones. Clones were defined as Susac-specific when absent from the healthy and MS cohorts, from some 1,100 published viral clones and from other ImmuneACCESS disease sequences. The public reads were run again by TCRdb, first through fastp at Q25 and then through MiXCR, and only productive beta chains were kept. Each record represents a unique CDR3 protein, reported with the most common genes and DNA among its rows. TCRdb, not the authors, supplied the V and J calls. This sample gives about 140,000 distinct CDR3 sequences in total; roughly 94% of them show up just once. The ten largest clones take up approximately 0.08% of the sample.

The specimen was CD4+ T cells from PBMCs. This sequence uses TRBV3-1 and TRBJ1-2; the junction holds 11 bases that match TRBD1. The TCR was taken from a human donor in good health. CDR3 loop: CASRRTGGRDGYGYTF. The DNA reads TGTGCCAGCAGGAGGACAGGGGGCCGTGATGGCTATGGCTACACCTTC.